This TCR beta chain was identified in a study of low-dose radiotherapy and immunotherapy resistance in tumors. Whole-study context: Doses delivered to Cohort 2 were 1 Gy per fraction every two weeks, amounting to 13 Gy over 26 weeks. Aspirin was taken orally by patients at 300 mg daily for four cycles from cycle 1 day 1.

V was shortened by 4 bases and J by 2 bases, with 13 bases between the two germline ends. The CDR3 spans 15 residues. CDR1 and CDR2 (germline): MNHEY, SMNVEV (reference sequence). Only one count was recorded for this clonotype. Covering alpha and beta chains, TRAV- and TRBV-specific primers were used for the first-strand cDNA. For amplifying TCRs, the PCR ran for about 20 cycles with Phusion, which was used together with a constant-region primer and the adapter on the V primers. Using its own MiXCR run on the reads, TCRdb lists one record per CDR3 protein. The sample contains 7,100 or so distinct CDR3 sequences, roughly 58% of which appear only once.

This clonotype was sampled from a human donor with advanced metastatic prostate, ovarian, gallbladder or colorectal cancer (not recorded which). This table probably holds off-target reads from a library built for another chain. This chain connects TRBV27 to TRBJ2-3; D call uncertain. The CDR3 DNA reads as TGTGCCAGCAGTTCGAGAGCTAGGGACACAGATACGCAGTATTTT. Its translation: CASSSRARDTDTQYF.